This T cell receptor (beta chain) was documented in a study of OX40 agonist ivuxolimab in advanced cancers. Regarding the complete study: The costimulatory receptor OX40 (CD134) was targeted by ivuxolimab, a fully human IgG2 agonistic monoclonal antibody. Intravenous ivuxolimab was administered to patients every 2 weeks at six dose levels: 0.01, 0.1, 0.3, 1.5, 3 and 10 mg/kg. Of the roughly 52 patients in dose escalation, approximately 20 had hepatocellular carcinoma, approximately 15 had melanoma, 9 had renal cell carcinoma and 9 had head and neck cancer. In the dose-escalation cohort, 82.7% of patients were male, and the mean age was about 55 years, with a range of 23 to 79. Prior anti-PD-1, anti-PD-L1 or anti-CTLA-4 therapy was permitted, and roughly two fifths of dose-escalation patients had received checkpoint inhibitors. Partial responses occurred in three dose-escalation patients: two with cutaneous melanoma and one with hepatocellular carcinoma. The point of sequencing TCRbeta in the periphery was to test whether ivuxolimab changed TCR sequence diversity and drove clonal T-cell expansion. The paper describes the monotherapy dose-escalation part (N of about 57 patients) of the phase I trial of ivuxolimab.

In its sample, this clone was seen many times. There is no known antigen for this receptor. No qualities accompany the bases; no much larger clone lies one base away. The trial excluded patients who had a history of autoimmune disease or who were on systemic immunosuppression. Peripheral blood for TCR sequencing was collected from all dose cohorts at baseline, on cycle 4 day 1, and on cycle 7 day 1. Samples came from an open-label, multicenter, first-in-human phase I dose-escalation trial of ivuxolimab. Adults with locally advanced or metastatic melanoma, renal cell, hepatocellular, or head and neck squamous cell carcinoma were enrolled in the trial. Before TCR sequencing, CD4+ T cells and CD8+ T cells from peripheral blood were sorted into separate populations. Genomic DNA was isolated from the sorted cells so that the TCRbeta CDR3 region could be sequenced. TCRbeta CDR3 regions were sequenced using the immunoSEQ Assay. What TCRdb holds here is the immuneACCESS table cut down to in-frame rearrangements. Part of the clones is not present; checked against another copy, under half of the missing clones reflect an unresolved V gene, and the others are unexplained. The sample table contains approximately 67,000 clones; only one count was recorded for about four fifths of them. Over 2% of the sample goes to the ten largest clones.

From a lookup of the germline V gene (reference sequence), CDR1 and CDR2 are LNHDA and SQIVND. Germline trimming: 4 bases from V, 5 bases from J; junction bases outside gene matches: 6. The CDR3 goes from the cysteine to the phenylalanine over 15 residues. Here the CDR3 DNA is all that survives: 45 bases in frame from base 1. On the study overall, not on this receptor specifically: On average, CD8+ T cells showed more expanded clones than CD4+ T cells after ivuxolimab. In partial responders in the 0.1-3.0 mg/kg groups, normalized peripheral clonal expansion was found to be among the lowest, especially among CD8+ T cells. Low levels of normalized T-cell clonal expansion were also seen in some nonresponding patients. Clonal expansion of both CD4+ and CD8+ blood T cells was observed from baseline to week 6 at doses 0.1 to 3.0 mg/kg. The antigen specificity of the peripheral T cells that underwent clonal expansion was not determined.

The chain is made from TRBV19 and TRBJ2-2; 8 bases in between match TRBD2. The specimen was CD4+ or CD8+ T cells sorted from blood, collected in a trial of the OX40 agonist ivuxolimab. The TCR comes from an adult with an advanced solid tumor such as melanoma, head and neck, liver or kidney cancer. The nucleotide sequence reads as follows: TGTGCCAGTAGTACAGCGGGAGTAATAACCGGGGAGCTGTTTTTT. This encodes CASSTAGVITGELFF.